The 29 T cell receptor beta chains given below trace back to one sample, sequenced in a study of molecular identifiers for immune sequencing clone quantification. TCRdb redid the calling of the PCR reads with MiXCR, one entry per CDR3 protein. The sample lists some 680,000 distinct CDR3 sequences; around 25% were seen once. Specimen: naive CD8+ T cells from blood, with Jurkat cell RNA spiked in. Subset given: FACS-sorted CD8+CD4-CCR7+CD45RA+ naive T cells. These receptors all stem from a human donor in good health. Some libraries in this study had Jurkat cell RNA spiked in.

This clonotype was observed a few times. V is TRBV29-1 and J is TRBJ2-1, with 8 bases matching TRBD1. V shed 0 bases and J 9 bases; nucleotides not matched to a gene: 13. This CDR3 contains 16 residues. Germline V lookup: CDR1 SQVTM, CDR2 ANQGSEA. The CDR3 nucleotides read TGCAGCGTTGAAGATCGGGACAGGCAAGCCCTTGGTGAGCAGTTCTTC. Translating it yields CSVEDRDRQALGEQFF.

This clonotype was recorded at least ten times. V is TRBV20-1 and J is TRBJ1-2; D is unclear. The CDR3 has 13 amino acids. V gave up 3 bases and J gave up 7 bases, with 15 bases separating them. Germline CDR1 is DFQATT and CDR2 is SNEGSKA (reference sequence). The DNA for the CDR3 is TGCAGTGCTAGCGTGCCAGAATTTTTTGGCTACACCTTC. This encodes CSASVPEFFGYTF.

This chain links TRBV11-2 with TRBJ2-3; D unclear. Germline assignment: CDR1 SGHAT and CDR2 FQNNGV. CDR3 size: 13 residues. Trimming stripped 1 base from V and 5 bases from J, with 7 bases between. The CDR3: CASSLGPIDTQYF. The CDR3 region has the DNA TGTGCCAGCAGCTTAGGCCCGATAGATACGCAGTATTTT.

V and J are TRBV4-1 and TRBJ1-1; a possible D gene is TRBD1 (6 bases). Germline CDR1 MGHRA, CDR2 YSYEKL. The CDR3 consists of 18 residues. V was trimmed by 1 base and J by 4 bases, leaving 22 bases between them. This CDR3 is CASSQVGGVLGYGTEAFF. The CDR3 nucleotides read TGCGCCAGCAGCCAAGTAGGGGGGGTATTGGGTTACGGCACTGAAGCTTTCTTT.

The chain links TRBV7-9 to TRBJ2-2; no definite D call. Germline CDR1 SEHNR, CDR2 FQNEAQ (reference sequence). CDR3 length: 17 residues. Trimming shortened V by 4 bases and J by 1 base, and 16 bases separated the two germline ends. CDR3 in DNA: TGTGCCAGCAGCTCAAGGCGACAAGAAGAGAACACCGGGGAGCTGTTTTTT. Amino acid sequence: CASSSRRQEENTGELFF. Combining the CDR3 with reference TRBV7-9 and TRBJ2-2 gives the whole variable domain DTGVSQNPRHKITKRGQNVTFRCDPISEHNRLYWYRQTLGQGPEFLTYFQNEAQLEKSRLLSDRFSAERPKGSFSTLEIQRTEQGDSAMYLCASSSRRQEENTGELFFGEGSRLTVL.

The V call is TRBV19, the J call TRBJ2-2; D is ambiguous. Trimming took 3 bases from V and 7 from J, leaving 9 bases between them. CDR1 is LNHDA, CDR2 SQIVND, per germline (reference sequence). This CDR3 spans 13 amino acids. The CDR3 region is CASSIWGYGELFF. Written as DNA, the CDR3 is TGTGCCAGTAGTATTTGGGGTTACGGGGAGCTGTTTTTT. The full variable domain, in which reference TRBV19 and TRBJ2-2 provide the parts outside the CDR3, is DGGITQSPKYLFRKEGQNVTLSCEQNLNHDAMYWYRQDPGQGLRLIYYSQIVNDFQKGDIAEGYSVSREKKESFPLTVTSAQKNPTAFYLCASSIWGYGELFFGEGSRLTVL.

In regard to this clonotype: This may arise from a read error, as a much more abundant clone is one base away. The chain links TRBV20-1 to TRBJ2-5; 9 nucleotides match TRBD2. This CDR3 is 13 amino acids long. V shed 7 bases and J 5 bases; nucleotides not matched to a gene: 8. Germline CDR1 DFQATT, CDR2 SNEGSKA (reference sequence). CDR3 coding DNA: TGCAGTGTCAAGACTAGCGGCCATGAGACCCAGTACTTC. It codes for CSVKTSGHETQYF.

The sample holds a few counts of this clonotype. This chain joins TRBV12-3 or TRBV12-4 and TRBJ2-1; perhaps TRBD1 as D (5 bases). Trimming shortened V by 3 bases and J by 6 bases, and 9 bases separated the two germline ends. This CDR3 has 13 residues. Here the CDR3 reads CASSFRQSNEQFF. CDR3 coding DNA: TGTGCCAGCAGTTTTAGACAGAGCAATGAGCAGTTCTTC.

This clonotype was detected ten times or more. This sequence joins TRBV20-1 and TRBJ2-3; D unresolved. Deletions cut 3 bases from V and 4 bases from J, with 14 bases between. The germline V gene encodes CDR1 DFQATT and CDR2 SNEGSKA (reference sequence). This CDR3 spans 14 amino acids. The CDR3 nucleotides read TGCAGTGCTAGCGAGGTGGGGTACCCAGATACGCAGTATTTT. Protein: CSASEVGYPDTQYF.

This clonotype was counted many times. This chain joins TRBV28 and TRBJ2-1; D ambiguous. V was pared by 5 bases and J by 5 bases, with 7 bases between. The germline V gene has CDR1 MDHEN and CDR2 SYDVKM. CDR3 length equals 12 residues. The CDR3 region is CASSPTNNEQFF. CDR3 in DNA: TGTGCCAGCAGTCCTACCAACAATGAGCAGTTCTTC.

This chain joins TRBV27 and TRBJ2-2; 7 bases map to TRBD1. CDR3 length: 14 amino acids. Germline CDR1 MNHEY, CDR2 SMNVEV (reference sequence). V trimming: 10 bases; J trimming: 5 bases; junction bases outside the gene matches: 10. CDR3: CATRDRVGTGELFF. The DNA of the CDR3 is TGTGCCACCCGAGACAGGGTCGGGACCGGGGAGCTGTTTTTT.

The CDR3 region has the DNA TGTGCCAGCAGTCTTGGCCTGACTAGCGGGGGGAACTACGAGCAGTACTTC. Translation gives CASSLGLTSGGNYEQYF. The V gene is TRBV28, the J gene TRBJ2-7, with 13 bases matching TRBD2. Per the germline V gene, CDR1 is MDHEN and CDR2 is SYDVKM. V was pared by 5 bases and J by 3 bases, with 10 bases of the junction left unmatched. This CDR3 is built from 17 residues.

This clonotype occurred many times. The genes are TRBV6-5 and TRBJ2-7, with D perhaps TRBD1 (5 bases). With 2 bases removed from V and 3 bases from J, the gap between germline ends came to 8 bases. CDR3 length: 13 amino acids. From germline, CDR1 is MNHEY and CDR2 SVGAGI. The CDR3 DNA reads TGTGCCAGCAGTTACGGCAGGGACTACGAGCAGTACTTC. Translating gives CASSYGRDYEQYF.

A note on this clonotype: This may be a read error, as it is one base from a much larger clone. The chain couples TRBV12-3 or TRBV12-4 to TRBJ1-5; no firm D call. CDR3 length: 12 amino acids. CDR3 nucleotide sequence: TGTGACAGCACCCACTCAGATCAGCCCCAGCATTTT. Its protein is CDSTHSDQPQHF.

This chain joins TRBV11-3 and TRBJ2-1; TRBD2 matches 9 bases. Trimming took 5 bases from V and 7 from J; bases not matched to a gene: 15. CDR1 and CDR2 (germline): SGHNT, YENEEA. The CDR3 totals 17 residues. The DNA for the CDR3 is TGTGCCAGCAGCCCGAGTTTCGCGGGAGGGCTTTCGAATGAGCAGTTCTTC. Protein sequence: CASSPSFAGGLSNEQFF.

This clonotype showed up many times. The CDR3 DNA sequence: TGTGCCAGCAGTTTAAGGCAGGGCAATCAGCCCCAGCATTTT. Its protein product is CASSLRQGNQPQHF. This chain links TRBV27 with TRBJ1-5; D unclear. The V gene lost 2 bases and the J gene lost 2 bases, with 7 bases spanning the gap. The CDR3 loop spans 14 amino acids. Germline CDR1 and CDR2: MNHEY and SMNVEV (reference sequence).

The chain links TRBV30 to TRBJ2-7, with D possibly matching TRBD2 (6 bases). The CDR3 covers 15 residues. The germline V gene encodes CDR1 GTSNPN and CDR2 SVGIG (reference sequence). V was clipped by 0 bases and J by 0 bases, with 12 bases between them. In nucleotides, the CDR3 is TGTGCCTGGAGTGTACCACGGGGGAACTCCTACGAGCAGTACTTC. Its protein is CAWSVPRGNSYEQYF. The full variable domain, with the rest looked up from reference TRBV30 and TRBJ2-7, is SQTIHQWPATLVQPVGSPLSLECTVEGTSNPNLYWYRQAAGRGLQLLFYSVGIGQISSEVPQNLSASRPQDRQFILSSKKLLLSDSGFYLCAWSVPRGNSYEQYFGPGTRLTVT.

A word on this clonotype: The junction differs from germline at one of its ends, possibly a read error. The chain couples TRBV7-9 to TRBJ2-1; D uncertain. CDR1 is SEHNR, CDR2 FQNEAQ, per germline (reference sequence). This CDR3 contains 12 residues. CDR3 bases: TGTGTCAGCAGCCCCTCATACAATGAGCAGTTCTTC. As protein: CVSSPSYNEQFF.

This sequence joins TRBV20-1 and TRBJ1-1; D is perhaps TRBD1 (5 bases). The germline V gene encodes CDR1 DFQATT and CDR2 SNEGSKA (reference sequence). Trimming removed 7 bases from V and 3 bases from J, with 15 bases in between. The CDR3 is made up of 13 amino acids. The CDR3, as DNA: TGCAGTGTTACCGGGGACGGGGACACTGAAGCTTTCTTT. Amino acid sequence: CSVTGDGDTEAFF.

At least ten counts were recorded for this clonotype. The gene calls are TRBV7-2 and TRBJ1-5; D unresolved. This CDR3 spans 14 amino acids. Trimming stripped 3 bases from V and 0 bases from J, with 6 bases between. CDR1 and CDR2 from the germline V gene are SGHTA and FQGNSA. In DNA, the CDR3 is TGTGCCAGCAGCTTCAGTAATAGCAATCAGCCCCAGCATTTT. Its translation: CASSFSNSNQPQHF.

The chain couples TRBV5-4 to TRBJ1-5, with no clear D. Germline CDR1 SGHNT, CDR2 YYREEE (reference sequence). CDR3 length: 17 amino acids. Trimming took off 3 bases at V and 0 bases at J, with 16 bases between the two ends. The CDR3 DNA sequence: TGTGCCAGCAGCTGGCTGGGGTGGGGTCATAGCAATCAGCCCCAGCATTTT. It specifies CASSWLGWGHSNQPQHF.

This clonotype occurred a few times. The V call is TRBV6-5, the J call TRBJ2-7; 7 bases map to TRBD1. After removal of 5 bases from V and 2 bases from J, the junction contained 6 bases not matched to a gene. The CDR3 contains 14 residues. CDR1 is MNHEY and CDR2 is SVGAGI in the germline V gene. The DNA for the CDR3 is TGTGCCAGCAGTGCGACAGGGAACCCCTACGAGCAGTACTTC. This sequence encodes CASSATGNPYEQYF.

This chain links TRBV5-6 with TRBJ2-1, with 12 bases matching TRBD2. The CDR3 is 15 residues long. The germline gives CDR1 SGHDT, CDR2 YYEEEE. V lost 1 base to trimming and J lost 8 bases; unmatched junction nucleotides: 4. The CDR3 spells CASSLSSGRGDEQFF. The DNA of the CDR3 is TGTGCCAGCAGCTTGTCTAGCGGGAGGGGCGATGAGCAGTTCTTC.

Only a few counts were recorded for this clonotype. The J gene is TRBJ2-2, the V gene TRBV5-4; D may match TRBD1 or TRBD2 (5 bases each). The germline V gene has CDR1 SGHNT and CDR2 YYREEE (reference sequence). The V end was cut by 7 bases, the J end by 4 bases, with 11 bases between. The CDR3 covers 13 residues. Here the CDR3 reads CASSAGATGELFF. CDR3 DNA sequence: TGTGCCAGCTCAGCCGGGGCCACCGGGGAGCTGTTTTTT.

With respect to this clonotype: This could be a read error, since a much larger clone is one nucleotide away. This chain joins TRBV7-2 and TRBJ1-5; D possibly corresponds to TRBD1 (5 bases). CDR3 length: 15 residues. CDR1 is SGHTA and CDR2 is FQGNSA in the germline V gene. Trimming took off 5 bases at V and 3 bases at J, with 14 bases between the two ends. The CDR3 DNA reads as TGTGCCAGCAGCGAGGTGGGGGTGAACAATCAGCCCCAGCATTTT. This codes for CASSEVGVNNQPQHF. The variable domain in full, completed from reference TRBV7-2 and TRBJ1-5, reads GAGVSQSPSNKVTEKGKDVELRCDPISGHTALYWYRQSLGQGLEFLIYFQGNSAPDKSGLPSDRFSAERTGGSVSTLTIQRTQQEDSAVYLCASSEVGVNNQPQHFGDGTRLSIL.

This clonotype was seen a few times. The chain links TRBV5-1 to TRBJ2-3, with TRBD2 matching over 7 bases. CDR1 and CDR2 from the germline V gene are SGHRS and YFSETQ. The CDR3 consists of 16 residues. V was clipped by 4 bases and J by 4 bases; unmatched bases: 12. As DNA, the CDR3 is TGCGCCAGCAGCCTCCTCGGGGGGTCTGGCCCAGATACGCAGTATTTT. As protein: CASSLLGGSGPDTQYF.

The table lists this clonotype with many counts. The chain couples TRBV7-9 to TRBJ2-3; D might be TRBD1 (6 bases). V lost 0 bases and J lost 3, with 7 bases in between. The V gene's germline CDR1 is SEHNR and CDR2 FQNEAQ (reference sequence). The CDR3 contains 14 residues. For the CDR3, the DNA is TGTGCCAGCAGCTTAGCGGGGGCAACAGATACGCAGTATTTT. Translating it yields CASSLAGATDTQYF.

V and J are TRBV20-1 and TRBJ2-7; D is unresolved. Germline loops: CDR1 DFQATT, CDR2 SNEGSKA (reference sequence). V dropped 4 bases and J dropped 4 bases, with 17 bases sitting between them. CDR3 length equals 14 residues. The CDR3 sequence: CSATDTSFGYEQYF. As DNA, the CDR3 is TGCAGTGCTACTGACACTTCTTTCGGTTACGAGCAGTACTTC.

This clonotype showed up many times. This chain uses TRBV20-1 with TRBJ2-5; 7 nucleotides agree with TRBD2. V lost 5 bases and J lost 4; bases outside the gene matches: 7. Per germline, CDR1 DFQATT and CDR2 SNEGSKA (reference sequence). This CDR3 has 13 residues. The CDR3 region is CSALGGGPETQYF. Written as DNA, the CDR3 is TGCAGTGCTCTGGGGGGAGGGCCAGAGACCCAGTACTTC.